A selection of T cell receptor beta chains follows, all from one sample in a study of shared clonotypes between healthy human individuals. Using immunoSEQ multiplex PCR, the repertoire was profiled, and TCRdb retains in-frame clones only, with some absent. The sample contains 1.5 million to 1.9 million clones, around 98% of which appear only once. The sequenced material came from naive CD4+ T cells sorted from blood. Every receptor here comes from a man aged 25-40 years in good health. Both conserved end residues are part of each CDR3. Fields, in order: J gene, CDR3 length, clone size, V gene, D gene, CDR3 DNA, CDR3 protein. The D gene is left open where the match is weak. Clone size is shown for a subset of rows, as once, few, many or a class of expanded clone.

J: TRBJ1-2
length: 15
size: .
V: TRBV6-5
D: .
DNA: TGTGCCAGCAGTTACTCGCCAGGAGCTAACTATGGCTACACCTTC
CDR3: CASSYSPGANYGYTF

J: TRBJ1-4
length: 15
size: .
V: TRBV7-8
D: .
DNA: TGTGCCAGCAGCTTAGCGCTGAGGTCGGGGGAAAAACTGTTTTTT
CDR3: CASSLALRSGEKLFF

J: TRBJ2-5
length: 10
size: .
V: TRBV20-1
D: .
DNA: TGCAGTGCAAAGGGAGAGACCCAGTACTTC
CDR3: CSAKGETQYF

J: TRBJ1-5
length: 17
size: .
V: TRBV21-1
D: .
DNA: TGTGCCAGCAGCAAAGCGCGACTTCCTCGGAGCAATCAGCCCCAGCATTTT
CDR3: CASSKARLPRSNQPQHF

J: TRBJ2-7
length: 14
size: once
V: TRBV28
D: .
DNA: TGTGCCAGCAGTACCAAGGGCAGGACCTACGAGCAGTACTTC
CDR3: CASSTKGRTYEQYF

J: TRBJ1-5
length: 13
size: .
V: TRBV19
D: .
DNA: TGTGCCAGTAGAATGAAGTTGAATCAGCCCCAGCATTTT
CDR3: CASRMKLNQPQHF

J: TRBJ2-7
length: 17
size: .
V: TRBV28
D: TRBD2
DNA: TGTGCCAGCAGTTCTCCGGGTTTGGCTAGCGGATCCTACGAGCAGTACTTC
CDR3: CASSSPGLASGSYEQYF

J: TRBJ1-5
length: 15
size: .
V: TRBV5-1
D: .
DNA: TGCGCCAGCAGCTTGGCCGGGCAGCACAATCAGCCCCAGCATTTT
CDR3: CASSLAGQHNQPQHF

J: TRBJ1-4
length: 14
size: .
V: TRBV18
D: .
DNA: TGTGCCAGCTCACCTCCCGGGTCCGCGGAAAAACTGTTTTTT
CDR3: CASSPPGSAEKLFF

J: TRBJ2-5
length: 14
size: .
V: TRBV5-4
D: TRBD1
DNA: TGTGCCAGCAGAACCGACAGGGATCAAGAGACCCAGTACTTC
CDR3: CASRTDRDQETQYF

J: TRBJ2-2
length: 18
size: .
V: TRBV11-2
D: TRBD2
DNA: TGTGCCAGCAGCCTAATCCACCGGGCGGGAGGGGGCACCGGGGAGCTGTTTTTT
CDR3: CASSLIHRAGGGTGELFF

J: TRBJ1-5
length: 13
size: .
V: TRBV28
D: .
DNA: TGTGCCACCCTGGGGCAGTATCCACAGCCCCAGCATTTT
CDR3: CATLGQYPQPQHF

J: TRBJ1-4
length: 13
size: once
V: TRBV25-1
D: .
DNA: TGTGCCAGCAGTGTGGGGGGGGCCGAAAAACTGTTTTTT
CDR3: CASSVGGAEKLFF

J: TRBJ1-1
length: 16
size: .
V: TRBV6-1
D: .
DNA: TGTGCCAGCAGTGAAGCTTTAGGGACGATGAACACTGAAGCTTTCTTT
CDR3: CASSEALGTMNTEAFF

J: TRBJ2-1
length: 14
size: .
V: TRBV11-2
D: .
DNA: TGTGCCAGCAGCTTTAGGGCCAAGGGTAATGAGCAGTTCTTC
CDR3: CASSFRAKGNEQFF

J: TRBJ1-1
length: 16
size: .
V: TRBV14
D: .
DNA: TGTGCCAGCAGCCAAGACGAAGGGGCCGCGAACACTGAAGCTTTCTTT
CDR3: CASSQDEGAANTEAFF

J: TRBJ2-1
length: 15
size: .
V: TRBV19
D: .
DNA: TGTGCCAGTAGTGTGCCGGGACAACACCGAGGTGAGCAGTTCTTC
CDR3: CASSVPGQHRGEQFF

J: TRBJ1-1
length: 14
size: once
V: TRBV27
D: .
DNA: TGTGCCAGCAGCCCGAGGATGGGGGCCACTGAAGCTTTCTTT
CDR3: CASSPRMGATEAFF

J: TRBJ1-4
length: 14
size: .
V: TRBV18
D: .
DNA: TGTGCCAGCTCATCTACCGGAAGGCCAGAAAAACTGTTTTTT
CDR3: CASSSTGRPEKLFF

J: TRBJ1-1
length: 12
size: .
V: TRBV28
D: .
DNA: TGTGCCAGCAGACTCACGAACACTGAAGCTTTCTTT
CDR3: CASRLTNTEAFF

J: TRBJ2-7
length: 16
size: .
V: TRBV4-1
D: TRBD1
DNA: TGCGCCAGCAGCCAAGGCCGACAGGGGTGGGCCTACGAGCAGTACTTC
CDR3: CASSQGRQGWAYEQYF

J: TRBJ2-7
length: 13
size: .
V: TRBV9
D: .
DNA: TGTGCCAGCAGCGTAGTCGGGTGGGGTGAGCAGTACTTC
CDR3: CASSVVGWGEQYF

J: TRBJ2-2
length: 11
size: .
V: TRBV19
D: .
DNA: TGTGCCAGTAGTAGGGCCGGGGAGCTGTTTTTT
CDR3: CASSRAGELFF

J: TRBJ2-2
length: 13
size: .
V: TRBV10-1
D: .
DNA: TGCGCCAGCAGTACCACTGGGGTCGGGGAGCTGTTTTTT
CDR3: CASSTTGVGELFF

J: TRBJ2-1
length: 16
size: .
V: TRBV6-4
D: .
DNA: TGTGCCAGCAGACTAAGAACGGGAGTTGAGGGCAATGAGCAGTTCTTC
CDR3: CASRLRTGVEGNEQFF

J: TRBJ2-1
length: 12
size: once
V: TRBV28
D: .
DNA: TGTGCCAGCTGTAAGGCGGTGGGTGAGCAGTTCTTC
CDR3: CASCKAVGEQFF

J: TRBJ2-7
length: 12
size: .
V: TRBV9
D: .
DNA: TGTGCCAGAAGCGATCCCCCCAAAGCGCAGTACTTC
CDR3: CARSDPPKAQYF

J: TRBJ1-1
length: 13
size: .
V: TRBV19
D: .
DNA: TGTGCCAGTCCTAGTATTTACACAGGGGAAGCTTTCTTT
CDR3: CASPSIYTGEAFF

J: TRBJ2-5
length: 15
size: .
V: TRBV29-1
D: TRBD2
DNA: TGCAGCGTTGGGGGACTTACTAGCGGAGGAGAGACCCAGTACTTC
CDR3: CSVGGLTSGGETQYF

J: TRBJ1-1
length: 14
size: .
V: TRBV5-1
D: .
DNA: TGCGCCAGCAGCTCGGCGGGCATGAACACTGAAGCTTTCTTT
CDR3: CASSSAGMNTEAFF

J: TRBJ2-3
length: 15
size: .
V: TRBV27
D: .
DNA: TGTGCCAGCAGTTTCCAGCGGACTAGCACAGATACGCAGTATTTT
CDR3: CASSFQRTSTDTQYF

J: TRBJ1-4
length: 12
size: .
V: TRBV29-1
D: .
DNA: TGCAGCGTTGCTGGAGGGGATGAAAAACTGTTTTTT
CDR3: CSVAGGDEKLFF

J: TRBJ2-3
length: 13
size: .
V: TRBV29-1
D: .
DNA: TGCAGCGTAAGAAAGCCCGCCGGAGATACGCAGTATTTT
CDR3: CSVRKPAGDTQYF

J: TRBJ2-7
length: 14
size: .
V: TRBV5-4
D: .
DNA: TGTGCCAGCAGCTTGGCACAGGACCGCTACGAGCAGTACTTC
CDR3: CASSLAQDRYEQYF

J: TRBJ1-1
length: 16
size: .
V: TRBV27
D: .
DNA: TGTGCCAGCAGTTTAGACACAGTCACAATGAACACTGAAGCTTTCTTT
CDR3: CASSLDTVTMNTEAFF

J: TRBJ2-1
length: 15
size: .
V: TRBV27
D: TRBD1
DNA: TGTGCCAGCAGCCCATTGGGACAGCTTAACAATGAGCAGTTCTTC
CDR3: CASSPLGQLNNEQFF

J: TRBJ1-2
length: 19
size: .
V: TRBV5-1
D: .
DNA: TGCGCCAGCAGCCTCACAGGGTTGAGTGCCTTACTTACAAACTATGGCTACACCTTC
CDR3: CASSLTGLSALLTNYGYTF

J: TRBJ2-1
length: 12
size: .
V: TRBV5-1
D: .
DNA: TGCGCCAGCAGCACCCAGGGGAATGAGCAGTTCTTC
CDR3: CASSTQGNEQFF

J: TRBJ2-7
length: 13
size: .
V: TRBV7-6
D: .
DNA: TGTGCCAGCAGCCGGGACACGACCTACGAGCAGTACTTC
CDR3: CASSRDTTYEQYF

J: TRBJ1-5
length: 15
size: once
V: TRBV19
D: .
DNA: TGTGCCAGTAGTGGGCCAGGGAGGATTTATCAGCCCCAGCATTTT
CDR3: CASSGPGRIYQPQHF

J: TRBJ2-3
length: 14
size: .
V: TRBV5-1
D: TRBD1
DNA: TGCGCCAGCAGCGTGGTGGCCGGGACAGACACGCAGTATTTT
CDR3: CASSVVAGTDTQYF

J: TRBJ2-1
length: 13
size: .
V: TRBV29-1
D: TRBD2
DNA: TGCAGCGTTGCTGATAGCGGGAGAGGTGAGCAGTTCTTC
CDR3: CSVADSGRGEQFF